Listed below are T cell receptor beta chains from one sample, sequenced in a study of blood T cell repertoires in COVID-19. Clones were read by immunoSEQ multiplex PCR, and TCRdb kept only the in-frame ones, dropping some. Here the sample spans 15,000 to 20,000 clones, 80% being singletons. Sequenced sample: peripheral blood. These receptors all stem from a man older than 75 with acute or convalescent COVID-19. The CDR3 runs from the conserved cysteine through the conserved F or W. The D gene is left open where the match is weak. Expanded clones are given a class, and other clones once, few, many or no size at all.

TRBJ1-6,.,TRBV25-1,.,CASSPDNSYNSPLHF,TGTGCCAGCAGTCCGGACAACTCCTATAATTCACCCCTCCACTTT
TRBJ1-1,.,TRBV30,.,CAWSEGHWNTEAFF,TGTGCCTGGAGTGAGGGACACTGGAACACTGAAGCTTTCTTT
TRBJ1-5,.,TRBV19,few,CASSIGNNQPQHF,TGTGCCAGTAGTATCGGGAACAATCAGCCCCAGCATTTT
TRBJ2-2,TRBD1,TRBV5-4,.,CASSLRTGGVTGELFF,TGTGCCAGCAGCTTGAGGACAGGGGGCGTAACCGGGGAGCTGTTTTTT
TRBJ1-6,TRBD1,TRBV7-2,.,CASSPYWTGYSPLHF,TGTGCCAGCAGCCCCTACTGGACAGGGTATTCACCCCTCCACTTT
TRBJ2-1,TRBD2,TRBV3-1/TRBV3-2,.,CASSQGLRTSYNEQFF,TGTGCCAGCAGCCAGGGACTAAGGACCTCCTACAATGAGCAGTTCTTC
TRBJ2-2,.,TRBV6-1,.,CASSEPGVATGELFF,TGTGCCAGCAGTGAACCAGGGGTGGCCACCGGGGAGCTGTTTTTT
TRBJ1-1,.,TRBV6-5,.,CASSYSVEMNTEAFF,TGTGCCAGCAGCTACAGCGTAGAGATGAACACTGAAGCTTTCTTT
TRBJ2-7,.,TRBV5-6,.,CASSWAVLDTYEQYF,TGTGCCAGCAGCTGGGCAGTGTTGGACACCTACGAGCAGTACTTC
TRBJ1-5,.,TRBV2,.,CASRGQLENQPQHF,TGTGCCAGCAGAGGACAGCTGGAAAATCAACCCCAGCATTTT
TRBJ2-7,.,TRBV19,.,CASSIDSVVPAYEQYF,TGTGCCAGTAGTATAGATTCGGTAGTGCCCGCCTACGAGCAGTACTTC
TRBJ2-1,.,TRBV5-4,.,CASSSDSANEQFF,TGTGCCAGCAGCTCGGACAGTGCCAATGAGCAGTTCTTC
TRBJ2-5,.,TRBV21-1,.,CASSKVDSPEYF,TGTGCCAGCAGCAAAGTGGACAGCCCCGAGTACTTC
TRBJ2-1,TRBD2,TRBV7-9,.,CASSSRGVYNEQFF,TGTGCCAGCAGCTCCCGGGGGGTCTACAATGAGCAGTTCTTC
TRBJ2-7,.,TRBV7-2,.,CASSLGVWGAYEQYF,TGTGCCAGCAGCTTAGGGGTTTGGGGGGCCTACGAGCAGTACTTC
TRBJ1-6,.,TRBV4-3,few,CASSRAFSSYNSPLHF,TGCGCCAGCAGCCGAGCCTTTAGCTCCTATAATTCACCCCTCCACTTT
TRBJ2-3,TRBD2,TRBV5-8,.,CASSLSGGGPGDTQYF,TGTGCCAGCAGCTTGTCCGGGGGGGGGCCGGGCGATACGCAGTATTTT
TRBJ1-2,TRBD1,TRBV10-3,.,CAISGDLGGPDYGYTF,TGTGCCATCAGTGGGGACCTAGGGGGCCCCGACTATGGCTACACCTTC
TRBJ2-7,TRBD1,TRBV7-2,.,CASSRRDRGSYEQYF,TGTGCCAGCAGCCGCCGGGACAGGGGCTCCTACGAGCAGTACTTC
TRBJ1-6,.,TRBV9,.,CASSVAVVGSPLHF,TGTGCCAGCAGCGTAGCGGTTGTCGGGTCACCCCTCCACTTT
TRBJ1-5,.,TRBV6-4,.,CASSDSNFSNQPQHF,TGTGCCAGCAGTGACTCTAACTTTAGCAATCAGCCCCAGCATTTT
TRBJ2-3,TRBD2,TRBV7-6,.,CASRSRGGLADTQYF,TGTGCCAGCAGGTCGCGGGGGGGCCTAGCAGATACGCAGTATTTT